This T cell receptor (beta chain) was obtained from a study of T cell responses to AZD1222 COVID-19 vaccine. Study findings and constraints: Seropositivity was recorded at baseline in only six AZD1222 recipients.

Repertoires were generated with immunoSEQ multiplex PCR, while TCRdb's copy carries only in-frame clones and drops some. Among 120,000 to 150,000 clones listed, around 88% were seen once. Regarding this clone: Its antigen remains unknown.

The receptor was derived from an adult in good health. The sample in question was peripheral blood, obtained on day 0 of AZD1222 vaccination.

The CDR3 loop reads CAWKGTDGELFF. The CDR3 DNA sequence: TGTGCCTGGAAAGGGACAGACGGGGAGCTGTTTTTT. V gene TRBV30 combines with J gene TRBJ2-2, with 7 positions matching TRBD1. Trimming at V came to 4 bases and at J to 7 bases, leaving 3 bases not matched to a gene. The CDR3 sequence is 12 residues long. Germline CDR1 reads GTSNPN; CDR2 reads SVGIG (reference sequence).